This T cell receptor beta chain was obtained from a study of CD8 T cells in ankylosing spondylitis (dated by TCRdb to the late 2010s). Background for the entire study: T cell receptor beta repertoires were profiled in healthy donors and ankylosing spondylitis patients so that disease-linked TCR variants could be found. In total, the full study cohort was made up of roughly 110 healthy donors and approximately 24 ankylosing spondylitis patients. Samples of peripheral blood were taken, and for ankylosing spondylitis patients, synovial fluid was collected as well.

The CDR3 covers 12 residues, taking in both the cysteine and the phenylalanine. CDR3 DNA is the only sequence kept; it has 36 bases, read in frame from the first base. The trim is 1 base for V and 6 bases for J, with a gap of 7 bases between the germline ends. For CDR1 and CDR2, the germline V gene lists SGHRS and YFSETQ. On this clonotype itself: Its antigen remains unidentified. Per-nucleotide qualities are absent, and no much larger clonotype sits a single base away.

The sample was run on an Illumina HiSeq 2500. TCR beta libraries were prepared by quantitative 5'-RACE with molecular barcodes. In the authors' own workflow: A new computational method based on a probabilistic model of VDJ rearrangement was used to identify disease-linked TCR variants. TCRdb's own reprocessing of the public reads used fastp at Q25 and MiXCR and kept productive beta chains. Each record represents a unique CDR3 protein, reported with the most common genes and DNA among its rows. TCRdb, rather than the study authors, made the V and J calls. The sample table shows 300,000 to 400,000 distinct CDR3 sequences, and about 15% are seen once. The ten largest make up 1.1% of the sample. The research as a whole found: In peripheral blood, the disease-linked clones were found at relatively low frequencies and had a CD8+ phenotype. A TCR beta motif of fewer than 10 highly homologous amino acid variants appeared characteristic of blood from ankylosing spondylitis patients. Some TCR beta motif variants had previously been reported in synovial fluid and blood of reactive arthritis patients, which suggested common disease-initiation mechanisms. According to the report, matched synovial fluid samples from ankylosing spondylitis patients were significantly enriched for the disease-linked clones.

The sample comprised blood, either unsorted or a sorted T cell fraction (not recorded which). The TCR originated in a male donor with ankylosing spondylitis or in good health (not recorded which). This chain is built from TRBV5-1 and TRBJ1-2; TRBD1 might be the D gene, on 6 matching bases. The nucleotides read TGCGCCAGCAGCTTGAACAGGGATGGCTACACCTTC. Translated, it gives CASSLNRDGYTF.